This T cell receptor beta chain was sequenced for a study of T cell responses to AZD1222 COVID-19 vaccine. TCRdb keeps only in-frame clones here, not all; method: immunoSEQ multiplex PCR. The data contain around 130,000 clones, 80% to 90% of them singletons. CDR3 length equals 12 residues. The ends were cut back, 8 bases at V and 6 bases at J, with 10 bases in the middle. Germline-derived CDR1 and CDR2 are LGHNA and YSLEER. Comment on this clone: No antigen is known for it.

Findings of the study overall: Reports say nearly half of spike-specific TCRs go after unmutated variant regions.

This specimen consisted of peripheral blood, obtained on day 0 of AZD1222 vaccination. The clonotype originates from an adult in good health. The J gene is TRBJ2-2, the V gene TRBV4-3; D not resolved. The CDR3 region has the DNA TGCGCCAGCTCCCCTCTTTCCGGGGAGCTGTTTTTT. Amino acid sequence: CASSPLSGELFF.